Following are 23 T cell receptor beta chains from one sample sequenced in a study of Ad26.COV2.S vaccination and SARS-CoV-2 variants (dated by TCRdb to the early 2020s). Receptor amplification or capture employed the immunoSEQ multiplex PCR assay. The table comes from immuneACCESS by way of TCRdb, which keeps in-frame sequences with V and J called. Part of the clones is missing from these tables; in studies checked, under half for an unresolved V gene and the rest for unknown reasons. This sample comprises roughly 700,000 clones, about 90% of them detected only once. Around 1.5% of the sample belongs to the ten largest clones. The treatment or condition label on this specimen signifies: 15 to 20 received Ad26.COV2.S at low or high dose, single or two shots; several received placebo; per-sample allocation not given. Repertoires of vaccine and placebo recipients were sequenced from samples taken on day 63 after the first injection.

The input for sequencing was peripheral blood, taken in a trial of Ad26.COV2.S vaccine versus placebo. Receptor source: a person between 18 and 65 years old who received the Ad26.COV2.S COVID-19 vaccine or a placebo.

The chain combines TRBV5-8 with TRBJ2-7; TRBD1 agrees at 9 bases. There are 15 residues in the CDR3. V lost 3 bases, J lost 4 bases, and 8 bases stayed unmatched. Germline V lookup: CDR1 SGHTS, CDR2 YDEGEE. The CDR3 here is CASSSRDRAMYEQYF. The DNA for the CDR3 is TGTGCCAGCAGCTCAAGGGACAGGGCGATGTACGAGCAGTACTTC.

This chain connects TRBV27 to TRBJ1-5; a weak D match, TRBD1 (5 bases). In germline, CDR1 is MNHEY, CDR2 SMNVEV (reference sequence). The CDR3 runs 19 residues. V was cut by 1 base and J by 3 bases, with 22 bases left in between. For the CDR3, the DNA is TGTGCCAGCAGTTTATTTGTCTCCCCGAGTCTCAGGGACAATCAGCCCCAGCATTTT. This translates into CASSLFVSPSLRDNQPQHF.

The chain is built from TRBV10-3 and TRBJ1-1, with TRBD1 identical over 11 bases. In germline, CDR1 is ENHRY, CDR2 SYGVKD. The CDR3 sequence is 13 residues long. Trimming took 10 bases from V and 6 from J; bases not matched to a gene: 7. The CDR3 spells CATAPGQGAEAFF. In DNA, the CDR3 is TGTGCCACAGCCCCGGGACAGGGGGCTGAAGCTTTCTTT.

CDR3 region: CASSERLRGRTGSGNTIYF. In DNA form, the CDR3 reads TGTGCCAGCAGCGAACGCCTAAGAGGCAGGACTGGCTCTGGAAACACCATATATTTT. This chain connects TRBV6-1 to TRBJ1-3; the D is unclear. The CDR3 runs to 19 residues. V lost 6 bases, J lost 0 bases, and 24 bases lay in between. Germline V gene sequence: CDR1 MNHNS, CDR2 SASEGT.

In the case of this clone: Other DNA sequences in the same sample also yield this CDR3. This chain connects TRBV7-8 to TRBJ1-2, with D possibly being TRBD1 (5 bases). V gave up 0 bases and J gave up 8 bases, with 10 bases separating them. Germline V gives CDR1 SGHVS, CDR2 FQNEAQ. CDR3 size: 13 residues. The chain's CDR3 is CASSLAGGGGYTF. The DNA of the CDR3 is TGTGCCAGCAGCTTAGCGGGGGGTGGCGGCTACACCTTC.

The rearrangement uses TRBV24-1 and TRBJ1-2; 7 positions match TRBD1. V shed 9 bases, J shed 9 bases, and the junction held 15 bases outside the gene matches. CDR3 length: 14 residues. Per the germline V gene, CDR1 is KGHDR and CDR2 is SFDVKD. The DNA for the CDR3 is TGTGCCACCCCAGTCAGGAAGGGGGCGAGGTGCTACACCTTC. Translating it yields CATPVRKGARCYTF.

This sequence joins TRBV2 and TRBJ2-7; 11 positions match TRBD2. J gave up 0 bases and V 5 bases, and 9 bases lay outside the gene matches. Germline V lookup: CDR1 SNHLY, CDR2 FYNNEI. CDR3 length: 17 residues. Here the CDR3 reads CASSLTSGTSSSYEQYF. The DNA of the CDR3 is TGTGCCAGCAGTTTGACTAGCGGGACTTCGAGCTCCTACGAGCAGTACTTC.

Details on this clone: The same CDR3 can be traced to other DNA sequences in this sample. This chain connects TRBV10-3 to TRBJ1-5; D perhaps matches TRBD1 (5 bases). Germline V CDR1 and CDR2: ENHRY, SYGVKD. Between the trimmed V and J ends, which lost 4 bases and 5 bases, there was a span of 9 bases. The CDR3 totals 13 residues. As DNA, the CDR3 is TGTGCCATCAGTGGAGGAGGGGATCAGCCCCAGCATTTT. It encodes CAISGGGDQPQHF.

V gene TRBV2 combines with J gene TRBJ1-1, with 7 bases matching TRBD1. The germline gives CDR1 SNHLY, CDR2 FYNNEI. V trimming: 6 bases; J trimming: 5 bases; junction bases outside the gene matches: 6. The CDR3 covers 13 residues. The CDR3: CASSNRGRTEAFF. The CDR3 DNA reads TGTGCCAGCAGCAACAGGGGAAGGACTGAAGCTTTCTTT.

The chain uses TRBV6-5 and TRBJ1-1; D ambiguous. This CDR3 region has 15 residues. V was trimmed by 2 bases and J by 3 bases, leaving 13 bases between them. Germline V gene data show CDR1 as MNHEY and CDR2 as SVGAGI. CDR3 nucleotide sequence: TGTGCCAGCAGTTACATTGGGGTTCCGTACACTGAAGCTTTCTTT. This gives the protein CASSYIGVPYTEAFF.

On this clone: Other DNA sequences within the sample encode an identical CDR3. V usage is TRBV7-9 and J usage is TRBJ1-4; the D is unclear. CDR1 is SEHNR and CDR2 is FQNEAQ in the germline V gene (reference sequence). This CDR3 has 14 amino acids. V lost 1 base and J 0 bases, leaving 3 bases between the germline ends. CDR3 DNA: TGTGCCAGCAGCTTAGTTACAACTAATGAAAAACTGTTTTTT. This sequence encodes CASSLVTTNEKLFF.

The chain employs TRBV5-4 and TRBJ1-2, with D perhaps TRBD1 (5 bases). The V end was cut by 0 bases, the J end by 4 bases, with 7 bases between. CDR3 length equals 13 residues. CDR1 is SGHNT and CDR2 is YYREEE in the germline V gene (reference sequence). The CDR3: CASSLEGIYGYTF. CDR3 in DNA: TGTGCCAGCAGCTTGGAGGGGATCTATGGCTACACCTTC.

This sequence joins TRBV7-2 and TRBJ1-5; D is possibly TRBD1 (6 bases). V shed 5 bases and J shed 3 bases, with 11 bases lying between them. The germline gives CDR1 SGHTA, CDR2 FQGNSA. CDR3 length: 14 amino acids. This CDR3 reads CASSPTGSNQPQHF. CDR3 bases: TGTGCCAGCAGCCCAACAGGGTCCAATCAGCCCCAGCATTTT.

V is TRBV29-1 and J is TRBJ2-1, with TRBD2 matching over 11 bases. This CDR3 region has 15 residues. Trimming cost V 8 bases and J 4 bases; bases outside gene matches: 10. CDR1 SQVTM and CDR2 ANQGSEA come from the germline V gene. CDR3: CSTKTGTSGYNEQFF. CDR3 nucleotides: TGCAGCACCAAGACGGGGACTAGCGGTTACAATGAGCAGTTCTTC.

The rearrangement joins TRBV19 to TRBJ2-5, with D perhaps TRBD2 (5 bases). This CDR3 is 12 amino acids long. V lost 5 bases to trimming and J lost 5 bases, with 9 bases between them. CDR1 and CDR2 from the germline V gene are LNHDA and SQIVND (reference sequence). The CDR3 coding sequence is TGTGCCAGTAGTTCCGGGGTGGAGACCCAGTACTTC. Translation gives CASSSGVETQYF.

This sequence joins TRBV25-1 and TRBJ1-6; D is undetermined. The CDR3 runs 16 residues. V lost 1 base and J lost 0, with 7 bases in between. Germline V gene data show CDR1 as MGHDK and CDR2 as SYGVNS. The CDR3 coding sequence is TGTGCCAGCAGTGAATGGGCGAGCTCCTATAATTCACCCCTCCACTTT. The encoded protein is CASSEWASSYNSPLHF.

This chain uses TRBV5-1 with TRBJ2-5, with TRBD2 identical over 8 bases. Germline CDR1 reads SGHRS; CDR2 reads YFSETQ. This CDR3 spans 15 amino acids. V lost 4 bases, J lost 2 bases, and 7 bases stayed unmatched. CDR3 DNA: TGCGCCAGCAGCCGCAGCGGGAGAGGACAAGAGACCCAGTACTTC. Translation gives CASSRSGRGQETQYF.

This clone was counted a single time. This chain connects TRBV19 to TRBJ2-7, with TRBD2 matching 9 bases. CDR3 length equals 17 residues. With 0 bases clipped from V and 7 bases from J, the junction kept 13 bases outside the gene matches. Germline lookup yields CDR1 LNHDA and CDR2 SQIVND (reference sequence). In DNA form, the CDR3 reads TGTGCCAGTAGTATAGATACGAGGCTAGCGGGAAAGTATGAGCAGTACTTC. It codes for CASSIDTRLAGKYEQYF.

The chain combines TRBV13 with TRBJ2-3, with D tentatively TRBD2 (6 bases). There are 15 residues in the CDR3. Trimming took 6 bases from V and 0 from J, leaving 13 bases between them. Germline V CDR1 and CDR2: PRHDT, FYEKMQ (reference sequence). CDR3 protein: CASSSPLASTDTQYF. The CDR3, as DNA: TGTGCCAGCAGTTCCCCGCTAGCGAGCACAGATACGCAGTATTTT.

The genes are TRBV2 and TRBJ2-2, with D maybe TRBD2 (5 bases). Trimming left V 6 bases short and J 2 bases short, with 10 bases between. Germline V gene sequence: CDR1 SNHLY, CDR2 FYNNEI. The CDR3 spans 14 residues. The CDR3: CASSPGINTGELFF. The DNA of the CDR3 is TGTGCCAGCAGCCCCGGGATAAACACCGGGGAGCTGTTTTTT.

The chain recombines TRBV13 with TRBJ1-1, with D tentatively TRBD1 (6 bases). V was trimmed by 5 bases and J by 1 base, leaving 17 bases between them. This CDR3 has 16 amino acids. CDR1 is PRHDT and CDR2 is FYEKMQ in the germline V gene (reference sequence). CDR3 residues: CASSHTGWGKNTEAFF. The CDR3 region has the DNA TGTGCCAGCAGCCACACAGGGTGGGGAAAGAACACTGAAGCTTTCTTT.

This sequence joins TRBV5-1 and TRBJ1-1; D may be TRBD1 (6 bases). The ends were cut back, 0 bases at V and 10 bases at J, with 13 bases in the middle. Germline-derived CDR1 and CDR2 are SGHRS and YFSETQ. This CDR3 has 13 amino acids. The CDR3 region is CASSLDGGLGAFF. The CDR3 bases are TGCGCCAGCAGCTTGGACGGGGGGCTAGGAGCTTTCTTT. Full variable domain (missing parts from reference TRBV5-1 and TRBJ1-1): KAGVTQTPRYLIKTRGQQVTLSCSPISGHRSVSWYQQTPGQGLQFLFEYFSETQRNKGNFPGRFSGRQFSNSRSEMNVSTLELGDSALYLCASSLDGGLGAFFGQGTRLTVV.

The chain employs TRBV3-1 (or the pseudogene TRBV3-2) and TRBJ1-1; D is undetermined. The CDR3 consists of 13 residues. With 0 bases removed from V and 5 bases from J, the gap between germline ends came to 7 bases. The germline V gene encodes CDR1 LGHDT and CDR2 YNNKEL (reference sequence). CDR3 loop: CASSQDLGTEAFF. DNA of the CDR3: TGTGCCAGCAGCCAAGATCTGGGGACTGAAGCTTTCTTT.